These 13 T cell receptor beta chains were sequenced from one sample in a study of blood T cell repertoires in COVID-19. Sequencing was performed with immunoSEQ multiplex PCR; in TCRdb, only in-frame clones are kept and a portion is missing. Of fewer than 300,000 clones listed, more than 85% are singletons. Sequencing used peripheral blood. The source of these receptors is a person aged 18 to 35 with COVID-19, enrolled during active disease.

The genes are TRBV2 and TRBJ1-2; D ambiguous. This CDR3 has 12 amino acids. The V and J ends lost 6 bases and 8 bases respectively, with 13 bases between them. Germline CDR1 SNHLY, CDR2 FYNNEI. CDR3 in amino acids: CASSGEGGGYTF. CDR3 DNA: TGTGCCAGCAGCGGAGAGGGAGGGGGCTACACCTTC.

As concerns this clone: An end of the junction does not agree with germline; a read error may underlie this. The CDR3 nucleotides read TGTGCCAGCAGCTTGGTCGGACAGGGCTCCCACGAGCAGTACTTC. It specifies CASSLVGQGSHEQYF. The V call is TRBV5-6, the J call TRBJ2-7; 8 positions match TRBD1. Germline V gene sequence: CDR1 SGHDT, CDR2 YYEEEE. The CDR3 runs 15 residues.

This chain connects TRBV4-1 to TRBJ1-5; D gene unclear. The germline V and J ends were trimmed by 0 bases and 2 bases, with 11 bases remaining between them. Germline CDR1 MGHRA, CDR2 YSYEKL. The CDR3 consists of 16 residues. This chain's CDR3 is CASSQEEEVGNQPQHF. DNA of the CDR3: TGCGCCAGCAGCCAAGAAGAGGAGGTGGGCAATCAGCCCCAGCATTTT.

The genes are TRBV7-2 and TRBJ1-3; a possible D gene is TRBD1 (6 bases). Trimming took off 5 bases at V and 4 bases at J, with 12 bases between the two ends. The CDR3 contains 14 residues. The V gene's germline CDR1 is SGHTA and CDR2 FQGNSA. CDR3 in amino acids: CASSLGARGNTIYF. The CDR3 DNA sequence: TGTGCCAGCAGCCTGGGGGCCAGGGGAAACACCATATATTTT.

This sequence joins TRBV4-2 and TRBJ1-4; D gene unclear. The CDR3 sequence is 16 residues long. CDR1 and CDR2 (germline): LGHNA, YNFKEQ. Trimming took off 4 bases at V and 8 bases at J, with 20 bases between the two ends. Written as DNA, the CDR3 is TGTGCCAGCAGCCCGGGGAAGACTCCAACTTTAGAAAAACTGTTTTTT. Its protein product is CASSPGKTPTLEKLFF.

This chain connects TRBV20-1 to TRBJ2-1; D is perhaps TRBD2 (6 bases). Deletions cut 3 bases from V and 0 bases from J, with 21 bases between. The CDR3 runs 18 residues. Germline V CDR1 and CDR2: DFQATT, SNEGSKA (reference sequence). DNA of the CDR3: TGCAGTGCTAGTAGCCCCCAACCACTAGCAGGCTCCTACAATGAGCAGTTCTTC. Translating gives CSASSPQPLAGSYNEQFF.

The chain uses TRBV3-1 (or the pseudogene TRBV3-2) and TRBJ1-4; a weak D match, TRBD1 (5 bases). This CDR3 comprises 14 residues. Per germline, CDR1 LGHDT and CDR2 YNNKEL (reference sequence). Trimming left V 4 bases short and J 5 bases short, with 11 bases between. DNA of the CDR3: TGTGCCAGCAGCCGGGGACTGATGAATGAAAAACTGTTTTTT. This encodes CASSRGLMNEKLFF.

The chain employs TRBV18 and TRBJ2-3, with a weak D call TRBD1 (5 bases). Trimming removed 4 bases at V and 2 bases at J, with 10 bases between. This CDR3 spans 14 amino acids. Germline values: CDR1 KGHSH, CDR2 LQKENI. The CDR3, as DNA: TGTGCCAGCTCACGGGGCCAGGACACAGATACGCAGTATTTT. Protein sequence: CASSRGQDTDTQYF. The full variable domain, its missing parts supplied by reference TRBV18 and TRBJ2-3, is NAGVMQNPRHLVRRRGQEARLRCSPMKGHSHVYWYRQLPEEGLKFMVYLQKENIIDESGMPKERFSAEFPKEGPSILRIQQVVRGDSAAYFCASSRGQDTDTQYFGPGTRLTVL.

The gene calls are TRBV5-6 and TRBJ1-5; D possibly corresponds to TRBD1 (6 bases). V lost 0 bases and J 9 bases, leaving 16 bases between the germline ends. The CDR3 sequence is 15 residues long. The germline V gene has CDR1 SGHDT and CDR2 YYEEEE. This chain's CDR3 is CASSLGTGQGWPQHF. CDR3 coding DNA: TGTGCCAGCAGCTTGGGAACGGGGCAGGGGTGGCCCCAGCATTTT. The full variable domain, rest sourced from reference TRBV5-6 and TRBJ1-5, is DAGVTQSPTHLIKTRGQQVTLRCSPKSGHDTVSWYQQALGQGPQFIFQYYEEEERQRGNFPDRFSGHQFPNYSSELNVNALLLGDSALYLCASSLGTGQGWPQHFGDGTRLSIL.

V is TRBV9 and J is TRBJ2-2, with D possibly being TRBD2 (5 bases). The germline gives CDR1 SGDLS, CDR2 YYNGEE. This CDR3 is built from 15 residues. The V and J ends lost 0 bases and 4 bases respectively, with 10 bases between them. CDR3: CASSVGGVSTGELFF. DNA of the CDR3: TGTGCCAGCAGCGTAGGGGGAGTCTCCACCGGGGAGCTGTTTTTT.

The J gene is TRBJ2-1, the V gene TRBV28; TRBD2 agrees at 12 bases. In germline, CDR1 is MDHEN, CDR2 SYDVKM. This CDR3 contains 15 residues. V lost 7 bases to trimming and J lost 6 bases; unmatched junction nucleotides: 7. CDR3 protein: CASTALLAGGNEQFF. DNA of the CDR3: TGTGCCAGCACCGCCCTACTAGCGGGAGGCAATGAGCAGTTCTTC.

CDR3 amino acids: CASSESRQGGNSPLHF. The CDR3 DNA reads TGTGCCAGCAGTGAATCAAGGCAGGGGGGAAATTCACCCCTCCACTTT. The chain has TRBV25-1 and TRBJ1-6; 7 nucleotides line up with TRBD1. The CDR3 contains 16 residues. V trimming: 1 base; J trimming: 7 bases; junction bases outside the gene matches: 7. The germline CDR1 and CDR2 sequences are MGHDK and SYGVNS.

The count of this clone is one. The V and J genes are TRBV28 and TRBJ2-2; no reliable D call. The V gene lost 6 bases and the J gene lost 6 bases, with 5 bases spanning the gap. The CDR3 has 11 amino acids. Germline CDR1 reads MDHEN; CDR2 reads SYDVKM. CDR3 sequence: CASRSAGELFF. The CDR3 bases are TGTGCCAGCAGGTCCGCCGGGGAGCTGTTTTTT. Supplemented by reference TRBV28 and TRBJ2-2, the full variable domain reads DVKVTQSSRYLVKRTGEKVFLECVQDMDHENMFWYRQDPGLGLRLIYFSYDVKMKEKGDIPEGYSVSREKKERFSLILESASTNQTSMYLCASRSAGELFFGEGSRLTVL.